These T cell receptor beta chains were read from a single sample in a study of blood T cell repertoires in COVID-19. TCRdb's copy holds only in-frame clones and misses some; the assay was immunoSEQ multiplex PCR. The repertoire has around 250,000 clones, about 83% of them found once; the top ten carry more than 1.5%. The sample was peripheral blood. Source of these receptors: a woman between 35 and 50 years old who had recovered from COVID-19. CDR3s include the opening cysteine and the closing phenylalanine or tryptophan. The D gene is left open where the match is weak. Expanded clones get a size class; other rows say once, few or many, or leave the size out.

d_call j_call clone_size v_call cdr3_aa cdr3_nt
TRBD2 TRBJ2-5 . TRBV4-1 CASSQEWTSGETQYF TGCGCCAGCAGCCAAGAATGGACTAGCGGCGAGACCCAGTACTTC
TRBD1 TRBJ2-5 . TRBV19 CASSIPGTGLVVGETQYF TGTGCCAGTAGTATCCCCGGGACAGGTTTAGTTGTGGGAGAGACCCAGTACTTC
. TRBJ1-2 . TRBV6-5 CASSYTITGNGYTF TGTGCCAGCAGTTACACGATAACAGGGAATGGCTACACCTTC
. TRBJ1-2 . TRBV4-1 CASSQPSDSPLYGYTF TGCGCCAGCAGCCAACCTTCCGACAGCCCCCTATATGGCTACACCTTC
. TRBJ2-3 . TRBV6-1 CASSEEVADTQYF TGTGCCAGCAGTGAGGAGGTAGCAGATACGCAGTATTTT
. TRBJ2-7 once TRBV6-1 CASSEVAGRSYEQYF TGTGCCAGCAGTGAAGTGGCAGGTCGTTCCTACGAGCAGTACTTC
. TRBJ2-3 . TRBV7-9 CASSSLSDTQYF TGTGCCAGCAGCTCCCTATCAGATACGCAGTATTTT
. TRBJ2-5 once TRBV27 CASSPTSLGWRETQYF TGTGCCAGCAGTCCAACATCCCTCGGATGGAGGGAGACCCAGTACTTC
. TRBJ2-2 . TRBV5-1 CASSDTTNTGELFF TGCGCCAGCAGTGACACCACGAACACCGGGGAGCTGTTTTTT
TRBD1 TRBJ1-2 . TRBV7-9 CASTGQDLGGYTF TGTGCCAGCACCGGACAGGATCTTGGGGGCTACACCTTC
. TRBJ2-3 . TRBV19 CASNQGRTDTQYF TGTGCCAGTAACCAGGGGCGGACAGATACGCAGTATTTT
. TRBJ1-1 . TRBV28 CASTIGWGRNTEAFF TGTGCCAGCACGATCGGTTGGGGCCGGAACACTGAAGCTTTCTTT
TRBD2 TRBJ2-7 . TRBV7-3 CASSPSGGPYEQYF TGTGCCAGCAGCCCAAGCGGGGGGCCCTACGAGCAGTACTTC
TRBD1 TRBJ2-5 . TRBV11-2 CASSFWTGERETQYF TGTGCCAGCAGCTTTTGGACAGGGGAGAGGGAGACCCAGTACTTC
TRBD1 TRBJ1-2 . TRBV30 CAWSPRLGTGAGYTF TGTGCCTGGAGTCCCCGCCTCGGGACAGGTGCTGGCTACACCTTC
. TRBJ2-3 few TRBV12-3/TRBV12-4 CASSSSTDTQYF TGTGCCAGCAGTTCTAGCACAGATACGCAGTATTTT
TRBD1 TRBJ1-3 . TRBV30 CAWSTRAGGDSGNTIYF TGTGCCTGGAGTACACGGGCAGGGGGCGACTCTGGAAACACCATATATTTT
. TRBJ1-2 . TRBV24-1 CATSDQRQSYGYTF TGTGCCACCAGTGATCAACGACAGAGTTATGGCTACACCTTC
. TRBJ1-1 few TRBV7-9 CASSSQPGAGAFF TGTGCCAGCAGCTCTCAACCAGGGGCAGGGGCTTTCTTT
TRBD1 TRBJ1-1 . TRBV5-4 CASSPRDRVRTEAFF TGTGCCAGCAGCCCCCGGGACAGGGTAAGAACTGAAGCTTTCTTT
TRBD2 TRBJ2-7 . TRBV7-8 CASSWSDGGVYEQYF TGTGCCAGCAGCTGGAGTGATGGGGGGGTATACGAGCAGTACTTC
TRBD1 TRBJ1-1 . TRBV27 CASSLSWRRTGGTEAFF TGTGCCAGCAGTTTATCTTGGCGAAGAACAGGGGGCACTGAAGCTTTCTTT
TRBD1 TRBJ2-7 . TRBV5-1 CASSPGQGYSYEQYF TGCGCCAGCAGCCCCGGACAGGGGTACTCCTACGAGCAGTACTTC
. TRBJ1-1 few TRBV2 CASRKGDGNTEAFF TGTGCCAGCAGGAAGGGGGATGGGAACACTGAAGCTTTCTTT
. TRBJ2-3 . TRBV2 CASGRDRSTDTQYF TGTGCCAGCGGGCGGGACCGTAGCACAGATACGCAGTATTTT
. TRBJ1-1 . TRBV28 CASGRQQRNTEAFF TGTGCCAGCGGAAGACAGCAACGAAACACTGAAGCTTTCTTT
TRBD1 TRBJ1-2 . TRBV3-1/TRBV3-2 CASSQGGQGARRGYTF TGTGCCAGCAGCCAGGGGGGACAGGGGGCACGCCGTGGCTACACCTTC
. TRBJ1-2 . TRBV12-3/TRBV12-4 CASSFPGSSGYTF TGTGCCAGCAGTTTCCCAGGCTCAAGTGGCTACACCTTC
. TRBJ2-7 . TRBV5-1 CASSLAGISYEQYF TGCGCCAGCAGCTTGGCCGGGATCTCCTACGAGCAGTACTTC
TRBD2 TRBJ2-2 few TRBV28 CASSPLARTGELFF TGTGCCAGCAGCCCACTAGCGAGGACCGGGGAGCTGTTTTTT
TRBD2 TRBJ2-5 . TRBV11-2 CASSLLTGASGGRETQYF TGTGCCAGCAGCTTGTTGACCGGGGCTAGCGGGGGGAGGGAGACCCAGTACTTC
. TRBJ2-1 . TRBV28 CASSTTGYNEQFF TGTGCCAGCAGTACGACGGGGTATAATGAGCAGTTCTTC
TRBD1 TRBJ1-5 . TRBV7-2 CASSLMEGAQPQHF TGTGCCAGCAGCTTGATGGAGGGGGCTCAGCCCCAGCATTTT
. TRBJ2-3 . TRBV28 CASSRGNTDTQYF TGTGCCAGCAGTCGCGGGAACACAGATACGCAGTATTTT
. TRBJ1-4 . TRBV5-1 CASSSGEFEKLFF TGCGCCAGCAGCTCAGGGGAATTTGAAAAACTGTTTTTT
. TRBJ1-3 . TRBV2 CASGRQDVFSGNTIYF TGTGCCAGCGGGAGACAGGATGTTTTCTCTGGAAACACCATATATTTT
. TRBJ1-4 once TRBV2 CASSEGRGSRANEKLFF TGTGCCAGCAGTGAAGGGAGAGGGAGCCGGGCTAATGAAAAACTGTTTTTT
TRBD1 TRBJ2-5 . TRBV5-1 CASSASGTGKMETQYF TGCGCCAGCAGCGCCTCCGGGACAGGGAAGATGGAGACCCAGTACTTC
TRBD1 TRBJ1-1 . TRBV10-3 CAIGQGLLNTEAFF TGTGCCATTGGACAGGGCCTCCTGAACACTGAAGCTTTCTTT
. TRBJ1-6 . TRBV7-9 CASSLERSPLHF TGTGCCAGCAGCTTAGAGCGTTCACCCCTCCACTTT
. TRBJ1-4 . TRBV5-1 CASSLAGGLGEKLFF TGCGCCAGCAGCTTGGCCGGGGGTCTCGGTGAAAAACTGTTTTTT
. TRBJ1-4 . TRBV18 CASSPLAGSDEKLFF TGTGCCAGCTCACCACTTGCAGGCTCCGACGAAAAACTGTTTTTT
TRBD1 TRBJ2-1 . TRBV25-1 CASTKTGGSYNEQFF TGTGCCAGCACAAAAACAGGGGGGTCCTACAATGAGCAGTTCTTC
. TRBJ2-1 . TRBV28 CASSSYNEQFF TGTGCCAGCAGTTCATACAATGAGCAGTTCTTC
TRBD1 TRBJ2-5 . TRBV5-1 CASSSDRGGETQYF TGCGCCAGCAGCTCGGACAGGGGAGGCGAGACCCAGTACTTC
. TRBJ1-1 few TRBV3-1/TRBV3-2 CASSQPGENTEAFF TGTGCCAGCAGCCAGCCCGGGGAAAACACTGAAGCTTTCTTT